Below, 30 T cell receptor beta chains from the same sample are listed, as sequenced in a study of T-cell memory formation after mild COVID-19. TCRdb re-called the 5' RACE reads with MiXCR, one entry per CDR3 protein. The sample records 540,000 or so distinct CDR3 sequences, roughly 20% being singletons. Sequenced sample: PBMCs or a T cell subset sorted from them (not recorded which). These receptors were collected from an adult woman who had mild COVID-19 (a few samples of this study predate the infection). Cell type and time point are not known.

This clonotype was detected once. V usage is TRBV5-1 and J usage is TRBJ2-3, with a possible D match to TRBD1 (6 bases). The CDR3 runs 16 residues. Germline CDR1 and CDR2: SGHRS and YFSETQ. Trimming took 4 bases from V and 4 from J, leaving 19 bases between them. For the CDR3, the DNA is TGCGCCAGCAGCATCGGCTCACAGGGCAAAGCAGATACGCAGTATTTT. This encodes CASSIGSQGKADTQYF.

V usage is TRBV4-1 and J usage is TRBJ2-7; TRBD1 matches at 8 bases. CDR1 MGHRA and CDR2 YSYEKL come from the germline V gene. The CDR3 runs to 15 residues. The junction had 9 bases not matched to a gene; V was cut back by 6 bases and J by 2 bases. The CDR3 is CASSQQGVPAYEQYF. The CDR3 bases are TGCGCCAGCAGTCAACAGGGGGTTCCTGCCTACGAGCAGTACTTC.

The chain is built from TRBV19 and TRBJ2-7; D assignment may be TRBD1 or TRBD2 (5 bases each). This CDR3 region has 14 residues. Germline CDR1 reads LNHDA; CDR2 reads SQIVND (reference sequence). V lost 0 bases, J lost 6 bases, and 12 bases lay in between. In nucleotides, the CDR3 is TGTGCCAGTAGTATAGAGGTTTGGGACCCCGAGCAGTACTTC. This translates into CASSIEVWDPEQYF.

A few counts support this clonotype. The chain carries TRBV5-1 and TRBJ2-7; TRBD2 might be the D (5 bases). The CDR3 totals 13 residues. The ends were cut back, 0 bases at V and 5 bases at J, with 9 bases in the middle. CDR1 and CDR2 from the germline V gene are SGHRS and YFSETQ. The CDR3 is CASSLGGFNEQYF. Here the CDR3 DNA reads TGCGCCAGCAGCTTGGGAGGGTTCAACGAGCAGTACTTC.

CDR3 sequence (DNA): TGTGCCAGCAGAACCACACAGAACCTCGGCTATGGCTACACCTTC. Translation gives CASRTTQNLGYGYTF. V is TRBV6-2 or TRBV6-3 and J is TRBJ1-2, with D unresolved. This CDR3 spans 15 amino acids. Germline CDR1 is MNHEY and CDR2 is SVGEGT. Between the trimmed V and J ends, which lost 6 bases and 4 bases, there was a span of 18 bases.

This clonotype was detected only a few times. The CDR3: CASSRTGDRLAKNIQYF. The CDR3 coding sequence is TGTGCCAGCAGCAGAACAGGGGACCGATTAGCCAAAAACATTCAGTACTTC. The chain combines TRBV21-1 with TRBJ2-4; TRBD1 was called by the table and not checked on the DNA. TRBV21-1 is designated a pseudogene. This CDR3 is 17 amino acids long.

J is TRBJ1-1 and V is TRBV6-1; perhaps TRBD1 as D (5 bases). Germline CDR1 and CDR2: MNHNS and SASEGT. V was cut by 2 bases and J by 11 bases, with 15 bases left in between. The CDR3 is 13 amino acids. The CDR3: CASSEWGGGKAFF. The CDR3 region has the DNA TGTGCCAGCAGTGAATGGGGCGGGGGAAAGGCTTTCTTT.

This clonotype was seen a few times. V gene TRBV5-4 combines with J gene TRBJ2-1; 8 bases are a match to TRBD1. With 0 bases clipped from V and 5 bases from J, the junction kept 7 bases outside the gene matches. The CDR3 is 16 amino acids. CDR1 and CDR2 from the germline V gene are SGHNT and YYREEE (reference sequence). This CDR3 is CASSLALRDRHNEQFF. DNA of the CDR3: TGTGCCAGCAGCTTGGCTTTACGGGACAGGCACAATGAGCAGTTCTTC.

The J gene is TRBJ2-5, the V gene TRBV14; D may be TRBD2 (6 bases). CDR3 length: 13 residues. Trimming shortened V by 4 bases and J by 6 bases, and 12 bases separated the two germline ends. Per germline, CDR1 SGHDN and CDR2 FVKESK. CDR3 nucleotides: TGTGCCAGCAGCCCACGGGAGAGTAAGACCCAGTACTTC. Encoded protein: CASSPRESKTQYF.

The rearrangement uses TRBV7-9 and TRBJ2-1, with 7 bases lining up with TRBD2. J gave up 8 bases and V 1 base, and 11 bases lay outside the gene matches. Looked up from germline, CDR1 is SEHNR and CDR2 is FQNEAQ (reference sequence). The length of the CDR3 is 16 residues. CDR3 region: CASSLVTGGLGDEQFF. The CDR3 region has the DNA TGTGCCAGCAGCTTAGTTACGGGAGGTCTGGGAGATGAGCAGTTCTTC.

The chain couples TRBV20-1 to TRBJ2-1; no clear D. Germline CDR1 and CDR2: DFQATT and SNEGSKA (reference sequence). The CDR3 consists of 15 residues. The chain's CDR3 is CSPFFIGKEYNEQFF. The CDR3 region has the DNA TGCAGCCCCTTTTTCATTGGGAAAGAGTACAATGAGCAGTTCTTC.

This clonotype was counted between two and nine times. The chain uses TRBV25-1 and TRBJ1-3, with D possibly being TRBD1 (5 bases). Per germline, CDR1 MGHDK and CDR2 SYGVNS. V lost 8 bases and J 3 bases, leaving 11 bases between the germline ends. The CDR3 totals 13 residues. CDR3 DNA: TGTGCCAGCCAGGGAAGGCTTGGAAACACCATATATTTT. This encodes CASQGRLGNTIYF.

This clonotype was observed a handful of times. The CDR3 here is CASSSRTGERPGELFF. In nucleotides, the CDR3 is TGTGCCAGCAGCTCACGGACAGGGGAACGTCCCGGGGAGCTGTTTTTT. The chain joins TRBV7-8 to TRBJ2-2; 9 bases fit TRBD1. The germline V gene encodes CDR1 SGHVS and CDR2 FQNEAQ. This CDR3 is built from 16 residues. With V trimmed by 4 bases and J by 6 bases, 9 bases remained unmatched.

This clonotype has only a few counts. CDR3 coding DNA: TGTGCCAGCAGCCAAGAGGTCTTGCGAGGAGGTATTCAGTACTTC. Translating gives CASSQEVLRGGIQYF. The chain recombines TRBV3-1 with TRBJ2-4; D possibly corresponds to TRBD2 (5 bases). Germline CDR1 and CDR2: LGHDT and YNNKEL (reference sequence). The CDR3 sequence is 15 residues long. V was pared by 0 bases and J by 10 bases, with 16 bases between.

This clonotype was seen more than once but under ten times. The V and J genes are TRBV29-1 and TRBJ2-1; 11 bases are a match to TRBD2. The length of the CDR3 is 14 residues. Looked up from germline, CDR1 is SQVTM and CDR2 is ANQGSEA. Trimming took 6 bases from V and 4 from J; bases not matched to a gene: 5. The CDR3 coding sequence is TGCAGCGTGGCTAGCGGGAGGTTTTACAATGAGCAGTTCTTC. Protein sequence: CSVASGRFYNEQFF.

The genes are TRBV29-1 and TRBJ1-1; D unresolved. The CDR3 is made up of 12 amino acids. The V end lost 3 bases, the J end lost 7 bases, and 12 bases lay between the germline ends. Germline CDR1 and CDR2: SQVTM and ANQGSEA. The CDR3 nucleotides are TGCAGCGTTGAGGTCACGGTACGTGAAGCTTTCTTT. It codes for CSVEVTVREAFF. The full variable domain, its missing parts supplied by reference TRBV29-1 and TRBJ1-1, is SAVISQKPSRDICQRGTSLTIQCQVDSQVTMMFWYRQQPGQSLTLIATANQGSEATYESGFVIDKFPISRPNLTFSTLTVSNMSPEDSSIYLCSVEVTVREAFFGQGTRLTVV.

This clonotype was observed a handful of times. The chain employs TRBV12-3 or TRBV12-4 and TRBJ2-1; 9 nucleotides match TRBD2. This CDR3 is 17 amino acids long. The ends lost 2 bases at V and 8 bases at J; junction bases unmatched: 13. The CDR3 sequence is CASSLNVMAGGKDEQFF. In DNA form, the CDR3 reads TGTGCCAGCAGTTTAAATGTCATGGCGGGAGGGAAGGATGAGCAGTTCTTC.

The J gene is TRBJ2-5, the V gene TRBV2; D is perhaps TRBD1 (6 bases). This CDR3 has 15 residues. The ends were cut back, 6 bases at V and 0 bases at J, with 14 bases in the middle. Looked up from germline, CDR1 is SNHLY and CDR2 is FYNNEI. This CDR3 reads CASSPEGDYQETQYF. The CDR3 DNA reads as TGTGCCAGCAGCCCTGAGGGGGATTACCAAGAGACCCAGTACTTC.

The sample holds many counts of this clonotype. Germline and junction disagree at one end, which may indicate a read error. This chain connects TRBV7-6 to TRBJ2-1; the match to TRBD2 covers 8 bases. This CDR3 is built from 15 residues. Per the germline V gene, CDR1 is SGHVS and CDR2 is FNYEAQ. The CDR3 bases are TGTGCCAGCAGTTTAGTGGCGGGAGGTCTGAATGAGCAGTTCTTC. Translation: CASSLVAGGLNEQFF.

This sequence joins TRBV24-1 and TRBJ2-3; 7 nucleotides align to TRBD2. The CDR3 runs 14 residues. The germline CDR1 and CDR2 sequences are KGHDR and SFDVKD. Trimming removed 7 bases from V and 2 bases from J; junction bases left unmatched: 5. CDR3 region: CATSPGLFTDTQYF. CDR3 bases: TGTGCCACCAGCCCGGGACTATTCACAGATACGCAGTATTTT.

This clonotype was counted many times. CDR3 in DNA: TGCGCCAGCAGCACCCAGGGGACCGGGGAGCTGTTTTTT. The encoded protein is CASSTQGTGELFF. The rearrangement links TRBV5-1 to TRBJ2-2, with a tentative D call TRBD1 (6 bases). This CDR3 region has 13 residues. Germline CDR1 SGHRS, CDR2 YFSETQ. With 4 bases removed from V and 5 bases from J, the gap between germline ends came to 9 bases.

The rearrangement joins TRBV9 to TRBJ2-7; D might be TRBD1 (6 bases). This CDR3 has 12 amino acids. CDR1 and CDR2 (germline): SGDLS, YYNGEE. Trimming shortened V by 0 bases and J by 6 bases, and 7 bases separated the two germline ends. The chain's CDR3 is CASSVGGGEQYF. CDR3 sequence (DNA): TGTGCCAGCAGCGTAGGAGGGGGCGAGCAGTACTTC.

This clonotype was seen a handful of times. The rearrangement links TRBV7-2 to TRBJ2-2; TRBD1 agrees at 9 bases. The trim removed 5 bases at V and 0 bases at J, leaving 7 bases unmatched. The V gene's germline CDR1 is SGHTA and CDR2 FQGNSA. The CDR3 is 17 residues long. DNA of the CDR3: TGTGCCAGCAGCAGGGACAGGGTGGGAGCGAACACCGGGGAGCTGTTTTTT. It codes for CASSRDRVGANTGELFF. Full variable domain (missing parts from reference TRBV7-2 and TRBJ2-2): GAGVSQSPSNKVTEKGKDVELRCDPISGHTALYWYRQSLGQGLEFLIYFQGNSAPDKSGLPSDRFSAERTGGSVSTLTIQRTQQEDSAVYLCASSRDRVGANTGELFFGEGSRLTVL.

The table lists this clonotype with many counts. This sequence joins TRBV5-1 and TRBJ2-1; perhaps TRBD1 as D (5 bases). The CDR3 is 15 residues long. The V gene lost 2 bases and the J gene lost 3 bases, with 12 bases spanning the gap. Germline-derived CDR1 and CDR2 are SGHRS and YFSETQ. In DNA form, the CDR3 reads TGCGCCAGCAGCTTAAAGACAGTCGACTACAATGAGCAGTTCTTC. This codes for CASSLKTVDYNEQFF. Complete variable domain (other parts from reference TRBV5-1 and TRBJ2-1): KAGVTQTPRYLIKTRGQQVTLSCSPISGHRSVSWYQQTPGQGLQFLFEYFSETQRNKGNFPGRFSGRQFSNSRSEMNVSTLELGDSALYLCASSLKTVDYNEQFFGPGTRLTVL.

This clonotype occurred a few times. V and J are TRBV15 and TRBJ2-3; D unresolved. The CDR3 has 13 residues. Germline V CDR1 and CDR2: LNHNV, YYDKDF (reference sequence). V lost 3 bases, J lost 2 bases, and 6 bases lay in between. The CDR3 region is CATSRDYTDTQYF. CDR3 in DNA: TGTGCCACCAGCAGGGATTACACAGATACGCAGTATTTT.

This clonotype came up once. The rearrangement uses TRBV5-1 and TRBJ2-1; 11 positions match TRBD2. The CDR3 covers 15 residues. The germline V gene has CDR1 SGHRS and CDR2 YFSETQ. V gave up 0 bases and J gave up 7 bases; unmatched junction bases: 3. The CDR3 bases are TGCGCCAGCAGCTTGGAACCTAGCGGGGGGAATGAGCAGTTCTTC. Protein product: CASSLEPSGGNEQFF.

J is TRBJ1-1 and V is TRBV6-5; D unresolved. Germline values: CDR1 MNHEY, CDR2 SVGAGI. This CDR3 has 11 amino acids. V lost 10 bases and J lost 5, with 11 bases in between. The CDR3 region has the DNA TGTGCCACCGGGTCGGGGACTGAAGCTTTCTTT. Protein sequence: CATGSGTEAFF.

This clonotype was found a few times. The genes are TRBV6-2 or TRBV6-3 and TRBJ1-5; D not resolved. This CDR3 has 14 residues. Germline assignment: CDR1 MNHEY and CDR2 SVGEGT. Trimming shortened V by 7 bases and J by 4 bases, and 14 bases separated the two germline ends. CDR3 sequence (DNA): TGTGCCAGCAAAGCGGCGGGGAGGAATCAGCCCCAGCATTTT. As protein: CASKAAGRNQPQHF.

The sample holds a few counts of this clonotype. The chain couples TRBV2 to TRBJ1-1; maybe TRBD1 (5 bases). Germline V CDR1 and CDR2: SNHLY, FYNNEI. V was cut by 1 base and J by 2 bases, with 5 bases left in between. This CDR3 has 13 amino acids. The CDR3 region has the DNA TGTGCCAGCAGTGAAGGGGACAACACTGAAGCTTTCTTT. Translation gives CASSEGDNTEAFF. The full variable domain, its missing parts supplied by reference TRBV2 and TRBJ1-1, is EPEVTQTPSHQVTQMGQEVILRCVPISNHLYFYWYRQILGQKVEFLVSFYNNEISEKSEIFDDQFSVERPDGSNFTLKIRSTKLEDSAMYFCASSEGDNTEAFFGQGTRLTVV.

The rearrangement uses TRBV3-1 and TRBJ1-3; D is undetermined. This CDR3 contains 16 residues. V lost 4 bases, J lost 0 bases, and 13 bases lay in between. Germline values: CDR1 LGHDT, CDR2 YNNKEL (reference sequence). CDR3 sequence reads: CASSPPQLSSGNTIYF. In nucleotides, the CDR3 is TGTGCCAGCAGCCCCCCACAGTTGAGCTCTGGAAACACCATATATTTT. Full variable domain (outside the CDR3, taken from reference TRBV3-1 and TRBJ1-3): DTAVSQTPKYLVTQMGNDKSIKCEQNLGHDTMYWYKQDSKKFLKIMFSYNNKELIINETVPNRFSPKSPDKAHLNLHINSLELGDSAVYFCASSPPQLSSGNTIYFGEGSWLTVV.